Listed below are T cell receptor beta chains from one sample, sequenced in a study of shared clonotypes between healthy human individuals. Profiling relied on immunoSEQ multiplex PCR, and the TCRdb table lists in-frame clones only, not all of them. This table holds around 690,000 clones, around 91% found once. The sequencing sample was made of memory CD8+ T cells from PBMCs. Receptors originate from a man between 18 and 29 years old in good health. Some clones in this sample may be carry-over from other donors' samples. CDR3s include the opening cysteine and the closing phenylalanine or tryptophan. The order of the fields is D gene, J gene, V gene, clone size, CDR3 DNA, CDR3 protein. A D gene is named only where the DNA matches it firmly. Size tells how often a clone was seen (once, few, many) or the class of an expanded clone, and some rows leave it out.

D: .
J: TRBJ2-7
V: TRBV4-1
size: .
DNA: TGCGCCAGCAGCCAAGACGTGGGCGTCAGGACCCCCTACGAGCAGTACTTC
CDR3: CASSQDVGVRTPYEQYF

D: TRBD2
J: TRBJ2-4
V: TRBV7-9
size: .
DNA: TGTGCCAGCAGCTTGGAGCGGGAGGGAGGAAACATTCAGTACTTC
CDR3: CASSLEREGGNIQYF

D: TRBD1
J: TRBJ2-1
V: TRBV27
size: once
DNA: TGTGCCAGCAGTCTACTCGGGACAGTAATCGATGAGCAGTTCTTC
CDR3: CASSLLGTVIDEQFF

D: TRBD2
J: TRBJ2-1
V: TRBV7-7
size: .
DNA: TGTGCCAGCAGCCGAGGGGGGCCCGCGGGAGGGCCTTTTGGCAATGAGCAGTTCTTC
CDR3: CASSRGGPAGGPFGNEQFF

D: TRBD2
J: TRBJ2-1
V: TRBV5-1
size: .
DNA: TGCGCCAGCACCGGGGGGGATGAGCAGTTCTTC
CDR3: CASTGGDEQFF

D: .
J: TRBJ1-5
V: TRBV2
size: .
DNA: TGTGCCAGCAGTCCCGGGTCCTCGATAACCCCGCCCCAGCCCCAGCATTTT
CDR3: CASSPGSSITPPQPQHF

D: .
J: TRBJ2-4
V: TRBV7-2
size: .
DNA: TGTGCCAGCAGCATATGGGGGTCGGGTGTCATTCAGTACTTC
CDR3: CASSIWGSGVIQYF

D: .
J: TRBJ2-1
V: TRBV28
size: .
DNA: TGTGCCAGCAGTAGGGGGGCTAGCGAGAACTACAATGAGCAGTTCTTC
CDR3: CASSRGASENYNEQFF

D: .
J: TRBJ2-2
V: TRBV4-1
size: .
DNA: TGCGCCAGCAGCAGGACGCAGGGTATGGGGGAGCTGTTTTTT
CDR3: CASSRTQGMGELFF

D: .
J: TRBJ2-2
V: TRBV7-6
size: .
DNA: TGTGCCAGCAGCCCCCGCCAGGGGGGGCAAAAGAGAACCGGGGAGCTGTTTTTT
CDR3: CASSPRQGGQKRTGELFF

D: .
J: TRBJ2-7
V: TRBV5-1
size: .
DNA: TGCGCCAGCAGCCCCGACCCCGGGACGGCCTACGAGCAGTACTTC
CDR3: CASSPDPGTAYEQYF

D: .
J: TRBJ2-2
V: TRBV19
size: .
DNA: TGTGCCAGTAGTGTGGACGGGGTTACCTTTAATTCCGGGGAGCTGTTTTTT
CDR3: CASSVDGVTFNSGELFF

D: TRBD2
J: TRBJ2-1
V: TRBV7-6
size: .
DNA: TGTGCCATAGGGCTAGCGGGAGTGAAGGGCAATGAGCAGTTCTTC
CDR3: CAIGLAGVKGNEQFF

D: .
J: TRBJ1-1
V: TRBV5-1
size: few
DNA: TGCGCCAGCAGCTTGGGAGGGTCCAGATTATCTGAAGCTTTCTTT
CDR3: CASSLGGSRLSEAFF